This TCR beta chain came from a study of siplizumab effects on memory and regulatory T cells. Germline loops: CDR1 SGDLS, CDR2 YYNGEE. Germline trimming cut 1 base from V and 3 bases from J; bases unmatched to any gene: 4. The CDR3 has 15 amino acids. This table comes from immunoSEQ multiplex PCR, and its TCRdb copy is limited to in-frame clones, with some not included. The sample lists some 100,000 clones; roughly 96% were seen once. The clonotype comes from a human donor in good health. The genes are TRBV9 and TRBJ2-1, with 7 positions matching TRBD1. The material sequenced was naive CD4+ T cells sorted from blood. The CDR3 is CASSVSQGDYNEQFF. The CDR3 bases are TGTGCCAGCAGCGTAAGCCAGGGGGACTACAATGAGCAGTTCTTC.